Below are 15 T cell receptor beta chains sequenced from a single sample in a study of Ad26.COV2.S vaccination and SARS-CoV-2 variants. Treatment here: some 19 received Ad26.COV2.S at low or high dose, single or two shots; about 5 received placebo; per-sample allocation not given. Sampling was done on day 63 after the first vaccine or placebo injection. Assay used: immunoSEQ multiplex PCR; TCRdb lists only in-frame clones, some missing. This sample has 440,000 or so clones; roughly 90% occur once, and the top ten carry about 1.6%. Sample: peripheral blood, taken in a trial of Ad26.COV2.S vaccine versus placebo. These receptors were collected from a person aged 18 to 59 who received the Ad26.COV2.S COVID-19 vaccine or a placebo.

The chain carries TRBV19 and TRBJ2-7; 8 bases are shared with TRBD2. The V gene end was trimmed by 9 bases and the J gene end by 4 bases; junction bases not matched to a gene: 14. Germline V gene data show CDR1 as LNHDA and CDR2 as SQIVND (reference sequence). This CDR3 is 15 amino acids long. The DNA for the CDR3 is TGTGCCAGCTCGGCGAGCGGGGGCCGGGGGTACGAGCAGTACTTC. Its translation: CASSASGGRGYEQYF.

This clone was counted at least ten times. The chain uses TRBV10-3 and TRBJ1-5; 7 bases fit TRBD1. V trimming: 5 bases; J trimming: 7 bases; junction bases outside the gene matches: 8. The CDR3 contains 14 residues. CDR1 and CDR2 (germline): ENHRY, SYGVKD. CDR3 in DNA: TGTGCCATCAGTACAGGGGTAGAGGGCCAGCCCCAGCATTTT. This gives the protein CAISTGVEGQPQHF.

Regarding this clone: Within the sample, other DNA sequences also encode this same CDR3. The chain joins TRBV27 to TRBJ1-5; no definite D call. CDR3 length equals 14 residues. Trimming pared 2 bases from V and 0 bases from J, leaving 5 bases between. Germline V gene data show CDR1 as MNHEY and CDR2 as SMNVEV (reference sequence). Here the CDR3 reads CASSLRGSNQPQHF. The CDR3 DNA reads TGTGCCAGCAGTTTACGCGGTAGCAATCAGCCCCAGCATTTT.

The CDR3 protein is CASSLAGNRGGYTF. The CDR3 DNA reads TGTGCCAGCAGCTTGGCCGGGAACCGGGGTGGCTACACCTTC. This chain connects TRBV5-4 to TRBJ1-2; D call uncertain. V lost 0 bases and J 7 bases, leaving 13 bases between the germline ends. There are 14 residues in the CDR3. Per germline, CDR1 SGHNT and CDR2 YYREEE (reference sequence).

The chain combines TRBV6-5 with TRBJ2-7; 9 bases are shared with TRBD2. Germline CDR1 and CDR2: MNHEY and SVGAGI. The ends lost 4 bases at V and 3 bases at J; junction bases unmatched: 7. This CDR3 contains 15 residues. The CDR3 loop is CASSFDAGGIYEQYF. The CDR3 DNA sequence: TGTGCCAGCAGTTTCGATGCGGGGGGGATCTACGAGCAGTACTTC.

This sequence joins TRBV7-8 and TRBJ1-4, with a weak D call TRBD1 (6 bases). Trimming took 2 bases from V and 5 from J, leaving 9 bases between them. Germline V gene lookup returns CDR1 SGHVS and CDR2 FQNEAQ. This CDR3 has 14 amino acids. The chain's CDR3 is CASSLWQGNEKLFF. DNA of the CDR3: TGTGCCAGCAGCTTATGGCAGGGGAATGAAAAACTGTTTTTT.

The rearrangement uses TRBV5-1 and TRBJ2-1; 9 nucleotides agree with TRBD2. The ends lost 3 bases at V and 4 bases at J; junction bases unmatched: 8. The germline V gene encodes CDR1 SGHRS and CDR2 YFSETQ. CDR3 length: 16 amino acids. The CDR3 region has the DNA TGCGCCAGCAGCTCAGACCGACTAGCGGCGTACAATGAGCAGTTCTTC. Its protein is CASSSDRLAAYNEQFF.

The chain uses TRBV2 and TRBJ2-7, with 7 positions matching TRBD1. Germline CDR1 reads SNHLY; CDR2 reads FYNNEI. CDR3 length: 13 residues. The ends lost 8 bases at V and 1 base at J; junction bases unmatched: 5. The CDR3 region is CASPATGSYEQYF. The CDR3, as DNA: TGTGCCAGCCCCGCGACAGGGTCCTACGAGCAGTACTTC.

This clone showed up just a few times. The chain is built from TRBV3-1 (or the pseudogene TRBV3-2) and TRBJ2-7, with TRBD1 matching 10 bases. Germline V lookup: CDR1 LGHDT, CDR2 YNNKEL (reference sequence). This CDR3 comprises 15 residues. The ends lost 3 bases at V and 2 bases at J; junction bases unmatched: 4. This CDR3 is CASSHRGQGAYEQYF. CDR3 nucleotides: TGTGCCAGCAGCCATCGAGGACAGGGGGCCTACGAGCAGTACTTC.

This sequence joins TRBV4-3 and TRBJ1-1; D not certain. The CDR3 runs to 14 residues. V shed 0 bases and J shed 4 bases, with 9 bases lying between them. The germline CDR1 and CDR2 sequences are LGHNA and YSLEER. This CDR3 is CASSQELRITEAFF. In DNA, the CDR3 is TGCGCCAGCAGCCAAGAACTTCGAATCACTGAAGCTTTCTTT.

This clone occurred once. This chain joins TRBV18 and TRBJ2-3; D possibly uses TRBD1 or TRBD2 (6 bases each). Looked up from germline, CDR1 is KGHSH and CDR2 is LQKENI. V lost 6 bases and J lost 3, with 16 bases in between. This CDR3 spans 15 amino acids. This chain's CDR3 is CASSPERGHTDTQYF. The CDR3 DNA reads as TGTGCCAGCTCGCCCGAACGGGGGCATACAGATACGCAGTATTTT.

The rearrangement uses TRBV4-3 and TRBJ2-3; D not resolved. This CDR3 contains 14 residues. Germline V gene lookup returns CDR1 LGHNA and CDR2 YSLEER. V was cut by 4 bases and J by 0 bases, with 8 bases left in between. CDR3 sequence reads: CASSLQGSTDTQYF. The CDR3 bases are TGCGCCAGCAGCCTCCAAGGAAGCACAGATACGCAGTATTTT.

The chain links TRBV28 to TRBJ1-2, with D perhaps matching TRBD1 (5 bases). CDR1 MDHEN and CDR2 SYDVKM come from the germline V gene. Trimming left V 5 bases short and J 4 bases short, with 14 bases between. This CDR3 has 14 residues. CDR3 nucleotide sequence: TGTGCCAGCAGTGGGGCTGGGGCAGTCTATGGCTACACCTTC. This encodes CASSGAGAVYGYTF.

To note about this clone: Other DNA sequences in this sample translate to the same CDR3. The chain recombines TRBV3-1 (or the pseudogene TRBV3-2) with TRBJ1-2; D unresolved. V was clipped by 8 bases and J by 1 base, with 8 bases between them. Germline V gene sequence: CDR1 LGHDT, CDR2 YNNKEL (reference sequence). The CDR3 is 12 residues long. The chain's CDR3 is CASSQSNYGYTF. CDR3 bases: TGTGCCAGCTCCCAAAGTAACTATGGCTACACCTTC.

CDR3 sequence: CSVKGSIFAKNIQYF. The DNA of the CDR3 is TGCAGCGTAAAAGGGAGCATATTTGCCAAAAACATTCAGTACTTC. The J gene is TRBJ2-4, the V gene TRBV29-1; weak D call: TRBD2 (5 bases). The CDR3 runs to 15 residues. V shed 6 bases and J shed 1 base, with 16 bases lying between them. Looked up from germline, CDR1 is SQVTM and CDR2 is ANQGSEA.